These 7 T cell receptor beta chains came from one sample sequenced in a study of PD-L1 blockade in urothelial cancer. TCRdb keeps only in-frame clones here, not all; method: immunoSEQ multiplex PCR. The data show approximately 67,000 clones, approximately 83% seen once. Regarding time point: pretreatment peripheral blood. Sample: PBMCs, taken around atezolizumab (anti-PD-L1) treatment. Every receptor here comes from a man aged 55 to 70 with urothelial cancer.

The J gene is TRBJ2-3, the V gene TRBV5-5; 7 bases are a match to TRBD2. With 3 bases clipped from V and 4 bases from J, the junction kept 8 bases outside the gene matches. In germline, CDR1 is SGHKS, CDR2 YYEKEE (reference sequence). The CDR3 is made up of 15 amino acids. CDR3 in DNA: TGTGCCAGCAGCTCCCTTCGGGGGGAAGCAGATACGCAGTATTTT. Amino acid sequence: CASSSLRGEADTQYF.

This clone was counted once. The V and J genes are TRBV28 and TRBJ1-5; D not certain. V lost 7 bases and J 4 bases, leaving 14 bases between the germline ends. CDR1 MDHEN and CDR2 SYDVKM come from the germline V gene. This CDR3 contains 14 residues. The CDR3 DNA is TGTGCCAGCAAGATCCGGGGTCTTAATCAGCCCCAGCATTTT. Translating it yields CASKIRGLNQPQHF.

The genes are TRBV6-5 and TRBJ1-2; TRBD1 might be the D (6 bases). Looked up from germline, CDR1 is MNHEY and CDR2 is SVGAGI. V lost 2 bases, J lost 2 bases, and 9 bases lay in between. The CDR3 is made up of 14 amino acids. The CDR3 nucleotides are TGTGCCAGCAGTTACAGGCAGGGGAACTATGGCTACACCTTC. Translation: CASSYRQGNYGYTF.

This chain uses TRBV6-1 with TRBJ1-2, with 7 nucleotides matching TRBD1. Trimming removed 2 bases from V and 6 bases from J; junction bases left unmatched: 6. Germline V gives CDR1 MNHNS, CDR2 SASEGT. The CDR3 runs 14 residues. The CDR3 is CASSERGTVNGYTF. CDR3 coding DNA: TGTGCCAGCAGTGAACGAGGGACAGTTAATGGCTACACCTTC.

This sequence joins TRBV11-3 and TRBJ1-2; D call uncertain. The CDR3 is 14 residues long. Trimming removed 1 base at V and 4 bases at J, with 10 bases between. Per germline, CDR1 SGHNT and CDR2 YENEEA. CDR3 loop: CASSLVSGSYGYTF. The DNA of the CDR3 is TGTGCCAGCAGCTTAGTTTCCGGGAGCTATGGCTACACCTTC.

The J gene is TRBJ2-5, the V gene TRBV9, with 14 positions matching TRBD2. J gave up 1 base and V 4 bases, and 9 bases lay outside the gene matches. The CDR3 has 18 residues. Per the germline V gene, CDR1 is SGDLS and CDR2 is YYNGEE. CDR3 residues: CASSSGLAGGPTQETQYF. The DNA for the CDR3 is TGTGCCAGCAGCTCAGGACTAGCGGGGGGCCCCACCCAAGAGACCCAGTACTTC. The full variable domain, rest sourced from reference TRBV9 and TRBJ2-5, is DSGVTQTPKHLITATGQRVTLRCSPRSGDLSVYWYQQSLDQGLQFLIQYYNGEERAKGNILERFSAQQFPDLHSELNLSSLELGDSALYFCASSSGLAGGPTQETQYFGPGTRLLVL.

The V call is TRBV19, the J call TRBJ1-2, with a possible D match to TRBD1 (6 bases). Trimming shortened V by 5 bases and J by 4 bases, and 11 bases separated the two germline ends. CDR3 length: 13 amino acids. CDR1 LNHDA and CDR2 SQIVND come from the germline V gene (reference sequence). The CDR3 here is CASSVRDIYGYTF. DNA of the CDR3: TGTGCCAGTAGTGTTAGGGACATCTATGGCTACACCTTC. Variable domain in full (rest from reference TRBV19 and TRBJ1-2): DGGITQSPKYLFRKEGQNVTLSCEQNLNHDAMYWYRQDPGQGLRLIYYSQIVNDFQKGDIAEGYSVSREKKESFPLTVTSAQKNPTAFYLCASSVRDIYGYTFGSGTRLTVV.